This T cell receptor beta chain was identified during a study of early T cells in non-severe SARS-CoV-2 infection. Trimming cost V 5 bases and J 6 bases; bases outside gene matches: 8. The CDR3 runs 15 residues. The germline V gene encodes CDR1 SNHLY and CDR2 FYNNEI. The sample holds a few counts of this clonotype. Each CDR3 protein is one row after TCRdb ran MiXCR on the 5' RACE reads. Among some 55,000 distinct CDR3 sequences listed, over 9.5% were seen once. Sequenced input: whole blood. The receptor's source is an adult who was a healthcare worker with PCR-confirmed SARS-CoV-2 infection or an uninfected control (not recorded which). The V gene is TRBV2, the J gene TRBJ2-2; 8 bases are shared with TRBD1. The CDR3 nucleotides are TGTGCCAGCAGTTATCCGACAGGGGTTGCCGGGGAGCTGTTTTTT. Its translation is CASSYPTGVAGELFF. Combining the CDR3 with reference TRBV2 and TRBJ2-2 gives the whole variable domain EPEVTQTPSHQVTQMGQEVILRCVPISNHLYFYWYRQILGQKVEFLVSFYNNEISEKSEIFDDQFSVERPDGSNFTLKIRSTKLEDSAMYFCASSYPTGVAGELFFGEGSRLTVL.